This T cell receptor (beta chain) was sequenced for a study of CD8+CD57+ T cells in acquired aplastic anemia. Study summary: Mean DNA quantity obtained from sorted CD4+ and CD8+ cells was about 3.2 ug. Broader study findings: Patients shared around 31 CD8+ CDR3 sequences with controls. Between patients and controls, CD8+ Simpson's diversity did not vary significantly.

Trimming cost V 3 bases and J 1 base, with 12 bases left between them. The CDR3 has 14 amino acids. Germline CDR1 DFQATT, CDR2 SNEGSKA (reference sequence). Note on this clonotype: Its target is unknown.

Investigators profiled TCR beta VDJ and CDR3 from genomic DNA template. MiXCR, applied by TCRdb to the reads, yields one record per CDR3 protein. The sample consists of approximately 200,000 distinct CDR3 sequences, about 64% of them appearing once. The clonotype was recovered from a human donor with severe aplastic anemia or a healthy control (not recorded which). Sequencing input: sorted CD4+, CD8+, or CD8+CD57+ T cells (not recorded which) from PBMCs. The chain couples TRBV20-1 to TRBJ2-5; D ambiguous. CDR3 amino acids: CSARGRAFQETQYF. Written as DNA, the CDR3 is TGCAGTGCTAGGGGCAGAGCTTTCCAAGAGACCCAGTACTTC.